A single sample gave rise to the 24 T cell receptor beta chains below, sequenced in a study of blood T cell repertoires in COVID-19. Method: immunoSEQ multiplex PCR; TCRdb's copy keeps in-frame clones and lacks some. This table holds roughly 190,000 clones, about 85% found once. Sequencing was performed on peripheral blood. The receptor set was obtained from a man in his sixties with active or convalescent COVID-19.

The chain recombines TRBV2 with TRBJ1-1, with a tentative D call TRBD1 (5 bases). Per germline, CDR1 SNHLY and CDR2 FYNNEI. Trimming removed 4 bases at V and 8 bases at J, with 17 bases between. The CDR3 is made up of 14 amino acids. Written as DNA, the CDR3 is TGTGCCAGCAGTGTAGTCAGGGACGGGAGGGAAGCTTTCTTT. Translation gives CASSVVRDGREAFF.

J is TRBJ1-2 and V is TRBV5-6; D may be TRBD1 (6 bases). CDR1 and CDR2 from the germline V gene are SGHDT and YYEEEE. Between the trimmed V and J ends, which lost 2 bases and 4 bases, there was a span of 15 bases. The CDR3 sequence is 15 residues long. The CDR3 protein is CASSFWTVRLYGYTF. The CDR3 nucleotides are TGTGCCAGCAGCTTCTGGACAGTACGACTCTATGGCTACACCTTC.

J is TRBJ2-5 and V is TRBV12-5; maybe TRBD1 (7 bases). The CDR3 is 14 amino acids. V gave up 6 bases and J gave up 5 bases, with 16 bases separating them. CDR1 is LGHNT, CDR2 FRNRAP, per germline. The CDR3 nucleotides are TGTGCTAGTGGCAGGGGGAACCGGGGGGAGACCCAGTACTTC. This codes for CASGRGNRGETQYF.

The CDR3 is CASRDRGVSEKLFF. In DNA, the CDR3 is TGCGCCAGTAGGGACAGGGGTGTAAGTGAAAAACTGTTTTTT. This sequence joins TRBV10-1 and TRBJ1-4, with TRBD1 identical over 10 bases. The CDR3 has 14 residues. Germline loops: CDR1 WNHNN, CDR2 SYGVQD (reference sequence). J gave up 7 bases and V 9 bases, and 8 bases lay outside the gene matches.

J is TRBJ1-4 and V is TRBV4-2; possible D gene TRBD1, 5 bases. The CDR3 has 16 amino acids. V was pared by 2 bases and J by 2 bases, with 12 bases between. From germline, CDR1 is LGHNA and CDR2 YNFKEQ. CDR3 in amino acids: CASSQLGQATNEKLFF. The CDR3 bases are TGTGCCAGCAGCCAATTGGGGCAGGCCACTAATGAAAAACTGTTTTTT.

The table lists this clone with a count of one. V usage is TRBV27 and J usage is TRBJ2-1, with D unclear. The CDR3 covers 13 residues. The V gene's germline CDR1 is MNHEY and CDR2 SMNVEV (reference sequence). CDR3 nucleotides: TGTGTCCTGTCACGCCCGATAGAGAATGAGCAGTTCTTC. Its translation: CVLSRPIENEQFF.

This sequence joins TRBV12-5 and TRBJ2-7, with a tentative D call TRBD2 (6 bases). CDR1 is LGHNT, CDR2 FRNRAP, per germline. The CDR3 runs 15 residues. Trimming took off 3 bases at V and 6 bases at J, with 18 bases between the two ends. The CDR3 reads CASGFPGVGRPEQYF. Here the CDR3 DNA reads TGTGCTAGTGGTTTTCCGGGAGTAGGACGCCCCGAGCAGTACTTC.

For the CDR3, the DNA is TGCGCCAGCAGCGGGAACTTAGCGTCCAGCTCCTACAATGAGCAGTTCTTC. Translating gives CASSGNLASSSYNEQFF. The rearrangement joins TRBV5-1 to TRBJ2-1; tentative D call: TRBD2 (5 bases). The CDR3 loop spans 17 amino acids. From germline, CDR1 is SGHRS and CDR2 YFSETQ. V was cut by 4 bases and J by 0 bases, with 17 bases left in between.

The chain recombines TRBV7-9 with TRBJ2-1; D perhaps matches TRBD2 (6 bases). The germline V gene has CDR1 SEHNR and CDR2 FQNEAQ (reference sequence). V lost 3 bases, J lost 5 bases, and 20 bases lay in between. This CDR3 spans 17 amino acids. The CDR3 region is CASSFLSGTRAHNEQFF. The CDR3 DNA sequence: TGTGCCAGCAGCTTTTTATCCGGGACTCGGGCCCACAATGAGCAGTTCTTC.

The chain is built from TRBV11-2 and TRBJ2-3, with D perhaps matching TRBD1 (6 bases). CDR3 length equals 16 residues. Trimming removed 3 bases from V and 2 bases from J, with 15 bases in between. The V gene's germline CDR1 is SGHAT and CDR2 FQNNGV. CDR3 sequence (DNA): TGTGCCAGCAGCTTCCCCCTTAGGGGGTTCACAGATACGCAGTATTTT. Encoded protein: CASSFPLRGFTDTQYF.

The rearrangement links TRBV5-1 to TRBJ2-3, with unresolved D. The CDR3 is 14 residues long. V lost 3 bases and J lost 4, with 12 bases in between. The germline gives CDR1 SGHRS, CDR2 YFSETQ. The CDR3 sequence is CASSSSDGADTQYF. The CDR3 region has the DNA TGCGCCAGCAGCTCGTCAGACGGAGCAGATACGCAGTATTTT. Complete variable domain (other parts from reference TRBV5-1 and TRBJ2-3): KAGVTQTPRYLIKTRGQQVTLSCSPISGHRSVSWYQQTPGQGLQFLFEYFSETQRNKGNFPGRFSGRQFSNSRSEMNVSTLELGDSALYLCASSSSDGADTQYFGPGTRLTVL.

The count of this clone is one. The chain has TRBV3-1 (or the pseudogene TRBV3-2) and TRBJ1-1; D remains unclear. The germline CDR1 and CDR2 sequences are LGHDT and YNNKEL (reference sequence). The V end was cut by 1 base, the J end by 0 bases, with 9 bases between. This CDR3 has 15 amino acids. DNA of the CDR3: TGTGCCAGCAGCCAAGGAACGAGGGTGAACACTGAAGCTTTCTTT. Amino acid sequence: CASSQGTRVNTEAFF.

In this sample, this clone turned up a few times. This rearrangement joins TRBV25-1 to TRBJ2-7; D possibly corresponds to TRBD2 (5 bases). This CDR3 region has 13 residues. V was trimmed by 5 bases and J by 7 bases, leaving 15 bases between them. Germline CDR1 is MGHDK and CDR2 is SYGVNS. The CDR3 loop reads CASSKSGKGEQYF. The CDR3, as DNA: TGTGCCAGCAGTAAATCCGGGAAAGGGGAGCAGTACTTC.

This rearrangement joins TRBV7-9 to TRBJ2-7; 7 bases are a match to TRBD1. With V trimmed by 4 bases and J by 3 bases, 15 bases remained unmatched. There are 17 residues in the CDR3. Looked up from germline, CDR1 is SEHNR and CDR2 is FQNEAQ (reference sequence). The CDR3 DNA sequence: TGTGCCAGCAGCTCAAAACTAGGGACAGAGAGCAGCTACGAGCAGTACTTC. Translated, it gives CASSSKLGTESSYEQYF.

The rearrangement links TRBV5-1 to TRBJ1-6, with 8 bases fitting TRBD1. The V gene end was trimmed by 4 bases and the J gene end by 10 bases; junction bases not matched to a gene: 7. Germline values: CDR1 SGHRS, CDR2 YFSETQ. CDR3 length equals 14 residues. CDR3 coding DNA: TGCGCCAGCAGCGCGGACAGGGTGCGGTCACCCCTCCACTTT. Its translation is CASSADRVRSPLHF.

The genes are TRBV6-4 and TRBJ2-1; D is perhaps TRBD1 (5 bases). From germline, CDR1 is MRHNA and CDR2 SNTAGT. The CDR3 runs 18 residues. V was pared by 0 bases and J by 9 bases, with 24 bases between. CDR3 coding DNA: TGTGCCAGCAGTGACTCGAAAAAATCGGCCGAGACAGTTACTGAGCAGTTCTTC. Its translation: CASSDSKKSAETVTEQFF.

The CDR3 reads CASSLGRSPGEQTQYF. The CDR3 region has the DNA TGTGCCAGCAGCTTAGGACGATCCCCGGGGGAGCAGACCCAGTACTTC. The V call is TRBV7-9, the J call TRBJ2-5, with D possibly TRBD2 on 6 matching bases. The CDR3 contains 16 residues. CDR1 and CDR2 (germline): SEHNR, FQNEAQ (reference sequence). V gave up 1 base and J gave up 6 bases, with 18 bases separating them.

This clone was seen more than once but under ten times. The rearrangement uses TRBV6-6 and TRBJ1-2; weak D call: TRBD1 (6 bases). The CDR3 length is 13 residues. V shed 6 bases and J shed 4 bases, with 12 bases lying between them. Germline loops: CDR1 MNHNY, CDR2 SVGAGI (reference sequence). The CDR3: CASRDTGLYGYTF. The CDR3 DNA reads TGTGCCAGCAGAGACACAGGGCTCTATGGCTACACCTTC.

CDR3 in DNA: TGTGCCAGCAGCTCCGACAGGGGCTATGGCTACACCTTC. Its translation is CASSSDRGYGYTF. The chain links TRBV5-6 to TRBJ1-2; 8 nucleotides align to TRBD1. Germline V CDR1 and CDR2: SGHDT, YYEEEE. Trimming at V came to 3 bases and at J to 4 bases, leaving 2 bases not matched to a gene. The CDR3 is 13 residues long.

This clone was observed a single time. J is TRBJ1-1 and V is TRBV2; 7 positions match TRBD1. V trimming: 6 bases; J trimming: 5 bases; junction bases outside the gene matches: 6. Germline CDR1 reads SNHLY; CDR2 reads FYNNEI. The CDR3 spans 13 residues. In DNA form, the CDR3 reads TGTGCCAGCAGCATAATCAGGGGGACTGAAGCTTTCTTT. It translates to CASSIIRGTEAFF.

The rearrangement links TRBV6-5 to TRBJ2-7; 7 bases agree with TRBD1. The CDR3 extends over 13 amino acids. The J segment lost 3 bases and the V segment lost 7 bases, leaving 6 bases of the junction unmatched. Germline lookup yields CDR1 MNHEY and CDR2 SVGAGI. CDR3 nucleotides: TGTGCCAGCACCCTTGGGACAGACTACGAGCAGTACTTC. Translation gives CASTLGTDYEQYF.

V and J are TRBV7-3 and TRBJ1-1, with 7 bases fitting TRBD1. This CDR3 has 13 residues. V was clipped by 5 bases and J by 5 bases; unmatched bases: 5. CDR1 is SGHTA and CDR2 is FQGTGA in the germline V gene. The CDR3, as DNA: TGTGCCAGCAGCCCGAGACAGGGAACTGAAGCTTTCTTT. It specifies CASSPRQGTEAFF. The full variable domain, completed using reference TRBV7-3 and TRBJ1-1, is GAGVSQTPSNKVTEKGKYVELRCDPISGHTALYWYRQSLGQGPEFLIYFQGTGAADDSGLPNDRFFAVRPEGSVSTLKIQRTERGDSAVYLCASSPRQGTEAFFGQGTRLTVV.

V usage is TRBV24-1 and J usage is TRBJ2-3; D might be TRBD1 (6 bases). Germline V gene lookup returns CDR1 KGHDR and CDR2 SFDVKD. The CDR3 has 14 amino acids. Trimming pared 3 bases from V and 5 bases from J, leaving 11 bases between. This chain's CDR3 is CATSDVVGGDTQYF. The DNA of the CDR3 is TGTGCCACCAGTGATGTGGTAGGGGGAGATACGCAGTATTTT.

This chain links TRBV9 with TRBJ2-3; 11 nucleotides align to TRBD2. V shed 3 bases, J shed 1 base, and the junction held 1 base outside the gene matches. Germline V CDR1 and CDR2: SGDLS, YYNGEE. CDR3 length: 15 amino acids. The CDR3 loop reads CASSETSGGTDTQYF. The CDR3 nucleotides are TGTGCCAGCAGCGAGACTAGCGGGGGCACAGATACGCAGTATTTT.